The clone carrying this T cell receptor (beta chain) was counted a single time. The protocol was immunoSEQ multiplex PCR, while the TCRdb copy is restricted to in-frame clones and leaves out a portion. The sample records around 37,000 clones, around 84% being singletons. This sample is drawn from a study of T cell clonotyping in hematopoietic cell transplantation. The CDR3 is 15 amino acids. Deletions cut 4 bases from V and 2 bases from J, with 15 bases between. Per germline, CDR1 SGHNT and CDR2 YYREEE (reference sequence). Time point given: recipient sample about 28 days before transplant, after cytoreduction.

This chain connects TRBV5-4 to TRBJ1-2; TRBD1 might be the D (5 bases). The receptor was isolated from a man in his 60s with acute myeloid leukemia. Some clones in this sample may be carry-over from other donors' samples. The source was peripheral blood mononuclear cells, collected before stem cell transplant. CDR3 sequence reads: CASSTPLRGNYGYTF. In DNA, the CDR3 is TGTGCCAGCAGCACTCCACTACGGGGGAACTATGGCTACACCTTC.